The rows below give T cell receptor beta chains drawn from one sample of a study of blood T cell repertoires in COVID-19. The assay was immunoSEQ multiplex PCR, and TCRdb's table has in-frame clones only and misses some. This table has 100,000 to 150,000 clones, 87% appearing once. Sequenced input: peripheral blood. Source of these receptors: a man in his fifties or sixties with active COVID-19. CDR3s include the opening cysteine and the closing phenylalanine or tryptophan.

v_call cdr3_aa
TRBV5-8 CASSFGRRGVDTQYF
TRBV6-5 CASRRGARNQPQHF
TRBV5-6 CASSLGTGGDQPQHF
TRBV7-2 CASSSTRGIETQYF
TRBV27 CASSLGGDNSPLHF
TRBV2 CASLTSSTDTQYF
TRBV4-2 CASSQDHRSYEQYF
TRBV11-2 CASSYGLAGFPGGETQYF
TRBV15 CATSRDSPNSGNTIYF
TRBV6-2/TRBV6-3 CASSYLRGKGQGYGYTF
TRBV5-5 CASSQYRGNTEAFF
TRBV2 CASKRGTNTGELFF
TRBV10-3 CAIRSGQGSPEAFF
TRBV7-2 CASRNDRGQNPYF
TRBV5-1 CASSDPGQGSEQYF
TRBV3-1/TRBV3-2 CASSQDTSPGEQYF
TRBV11-3 CASSLGRGNTEAFF